The 15 T cell receptor beta chains below come from one sample, sequenced in a study of T cell repertoires and HLA-DP antigens. TCRdb keeps only in-frame clones here, not all; method: immunoSEQ multiplex PCR. The sample holds around 100,000 clones, approximately 92% seen once. These receptors' antigens are unknown. Sequencing was carried out using CD4+ T cells from PBMCs. All receptors derive from a woman aged 18 to 35 in good health and CMV-seronegative.

The chain uses TRBV7-8 and TRBJ2-3; 8 bases are shared with TRBD2. With 2 bases clipped from V and 2 bases from J, the junction kept 3 bases outside the gene matches. This CDR3 has 15 residues. CDR1 and CDR2 from the germline V gene are SGHVS and FQNEAQ. CDR3 region: CASSLRGGPTDTQYF. The CDR3 DNA sequence: TGTGCCAGCAGCTTACGGGGGGGGCCCACAGATACGCAGTATTTT.

This chain connects TRBV11-1 to TRBJ2-3; no firm D call. The V and J ends lost 5 bases and 5 bases respectively, with 14 bases between them. The CDR3 spans 14 residues. Germline lookup yields CDR1 SGHAT and CDR2 FQDESV (reference sequence). The DNA of the CDR3 is TGTGCCAGCAGCACGGGCGGAATGGGAGATACGCAGTATTTT. Its protein product is CASSTGGMGDTQYF.

This CDR3 is CASSYTGLETQYF. In DNA, the CDR3 is TGTGCCAGCAGCTATACAGGGTTAGAGACCCAGTACTTC. This chain joins TRBV5-6 and TRBJ2-5, with D possibly TRBD1 on 6 matching bases. This CDR3 spans 13 amino acids. Trimming left V 3 bases short and J 4 bases short, with 10 bases between. Per germline, CDR1 SGHDT and CDR2 YYEEEE.

The rearrangement links TRBV12-5 to TRBJ2-7, with D hard to call. CDR1 LGHNT and CDR2 FRNRAP come from the germline V gene. This CDR3 has 14 amino acids. The V gene lost 5 bases and the J gene lost 6 bases, with 17 bases spanning the gap. CDR3 residues: CASGPDPVTGEQYF. The CDR3 DNA follows: TGTGCTAGTGGTCCCGACCCGGTTACCGGCGAGCAGTACTTC.

This rearrangement joins TRBV18 to TRBJ2-7; 11 bases align to TRBD2. From germline, CDR1 is KGHSH and CDR2 LQKENI. The CDR3 spans 15 residues. J was trimmed by 4 bases and V by 4 bases; bases with no gene match: 6. This CDR3 is CASSRTSGSVYEQYF. CDR3 in DNA: TGTGCCAGCTCACGGACTAGCGGGTCCGTTTACGAGCAGTACTTC.

V gene TRBV21-1 combines with J gene TRBJ1-2; TRBD1, the D gene given by the table, was not confirmed from the DNA. TRBV21-1 is labeled a pseudogene. The CDR3 covers 17 residues. The CDR3 region is CASSLFRTVYSNYGYTF. The CDR3 DNA reads TGTGCCAGCAGCCTTTTCCGGACAGTCTACTCTAACTATGGCTACACCTTC.

The chain is built from TRBV28 and TRBJ2-1, with 9 bases fitting TRBD2. Germline V gene sequence: CDR1 MDHEN, CDR2 SYDVKM. After removal of 3 bases from V and 0 bases from J, the junction contained 3 bases not matched to a gene. The CDR3 contains 16 residues. The CDR3 DNA reads as TGTGCCAGCAGTTTGCGGGGGGGGTACTCCTACAATGAGCAGTTCTTC. Amino acids: CASSLRGGYSYNEQFF.

V is TRBV29-1 and J is TRBJ1-2; possibly TRBD1 for D (5 bases). The germline CDR1 and CDR2 sequences are SQVTM and ANQGSEA. The CDR3 is 12 amino acids. Deletions cut 4 bases from V and 3 bases from J, with 9 bases between. The DNA for the CDR3 is TGCAGCGTTGCTCAGGGTCACTATGGCTACACCTTC. The encoded protein is CSVAQGHYGYTF.

The chain employs TRBV6-1 and TRBJ2-1; 11 bases are shared with TRBD1. V shed 7 bases, J shed 5 bases, and the junction held 4 bases outside the gene matches. Germline-derived CDR1 and CDR2 are MNHNS and SASEGT. The CDR3 extends over 14 amino acids. CDR3 coding DNA: TGTGCCAGCATCGGGACAGGGGGGAACAATGAGCAGTTCTTC. It encodes CASIGTGGNNEQFF.

V gene TRBV5-1 combines with J gene TRBJ2-2; TRBD2 matches at 9 bases. The germline V gene has CDR1 SGHRS and CDR2 YFSETQ. V trimming: 1 base; J trimming: 4 bases; junction bases outside the gene matches: 8. The CDR3 has 17 amino acids. The CDR3: CASSLSVAGVGTGELFF. The CDR3 nucleotides are TGCGCCAGCAGCTTGTCTGTAGCGGGAGTTGGCACCGGGGAGCTGTTTTTT.

The V and J genes are TRBV19 and TRBJ2-1; 8 nucleotides line up with TRBD1. Germline V lookup: CDR1 LNHDA, CDR2 SQIVND (reference sequence). Trimming cost V 7 bases and J 7 bases; bases outside gene matches: 12. The CDR3 has 15 amino acids. CDR3 bases: TGTGCCAGTACCCCAACCCGGGACAGGAATAATGAGCAGTTCTTC. This codes for CASTPTRDRNNEQFF.

V gene TRBV28 combines with J gene TRBJ2-4; a possible D gene is TRBD1 (6 bases). V was pared by 5 bases and J by 1 base, with 12 bases between. Germline V gene sequence: CDR1 MDHEN, CDR2 SYDVKM. The CDR3 runs 15 residues. DNA of the CDR3: TGTGCCAGCAGTAAACAGGGTTCGGCCAAAAACATTCAGTACTTC. Amino acids: CASSKQGSAKNIQYF.

The rearrangement links TRBV11-2 to TRBJ2-3, with D possibly being TRBD1 (6 bases). CDR3 length equals 18 residues. CDR1 and CDR2 (germline): SGHAT, FQNNGV. With 2 bases removed from V and 5 bases from J, the gap between germline ends came to 23 bases. The CDR3 loop reads CASSLRGPKQGIGDTQYF. The DNA for the CDR3 is TGTGCCAGCAGCTTAAGAGGGCCGAAACAGGGAATTGGAGATACGCAGTATTTT.

The chain employs TRBV7-3 and TRBJ2-2; no definite D call. CDR1 is SGHTA and CDR2 is FQGTGA in the germline V gene. V was shortened by 1 base and J by 5 bases, with 5 bases between the two germline ends. The CDR3 is 13 amino acids. CDR3 in amino acids: CASSLIGTGELFF. Here the CDR3 DNA reads TGTGCCAGCAGCTTAATTGGAACCGGGGAGCTGTTTTTT. Using reference TRBV7-3 and TRBJ2-2 for the parts outside the CDR3, the full variable domain is GAGVSQTPSNKVTEKGKYVELRCDPISGHTALYWYRQSLGQGPEFLIYFQGTGAADDSGLPNDRFFAVRPEGSVSTLKIQRTERGDSAVYLCASSLIGTGELFFGEGSRLTVL.

V gene TRBV7-9 combines with J gene TRBJ2-3, with 9 bases identical to TRBD2. With 1 base clipped from V and 6 bases from J, the junction kept 5 bases outside the gene matches. The CDR3 spans 15 residues. Germline-derived CDR1 and CDR2 are SEHNR and FQNEAQ (reference sequence). The CDR3 DNA sequence: TGTGCCAGCAGCTTAGGAGCGGGGGGCTGGGATACGCAGTATTTT. Encoded protein: CASSLGAGGWDTQYF.